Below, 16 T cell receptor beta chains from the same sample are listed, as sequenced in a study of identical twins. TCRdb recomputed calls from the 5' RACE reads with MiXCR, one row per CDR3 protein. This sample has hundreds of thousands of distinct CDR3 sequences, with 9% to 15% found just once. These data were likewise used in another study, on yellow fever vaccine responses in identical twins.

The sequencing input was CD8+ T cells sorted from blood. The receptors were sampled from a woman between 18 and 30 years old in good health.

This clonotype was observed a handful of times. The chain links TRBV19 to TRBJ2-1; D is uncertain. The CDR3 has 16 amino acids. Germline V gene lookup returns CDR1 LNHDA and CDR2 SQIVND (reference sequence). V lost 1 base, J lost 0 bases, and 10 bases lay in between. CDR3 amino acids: CASSIAIRTSYNEQFF. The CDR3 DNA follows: TGTGCCAGTAGTATAGCCATAAGAACCTCCTACAATGAGCAGTTCTTC.

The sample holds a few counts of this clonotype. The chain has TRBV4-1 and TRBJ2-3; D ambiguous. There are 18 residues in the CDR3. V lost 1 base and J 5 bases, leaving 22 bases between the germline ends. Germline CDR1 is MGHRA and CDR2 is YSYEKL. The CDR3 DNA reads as TGCGCCAGCAGCCAAGTTGACGTGAACATTTTTGGCGAAGATACGCAGTATTTT. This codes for CASSQVDVNIFGEDTQYF.

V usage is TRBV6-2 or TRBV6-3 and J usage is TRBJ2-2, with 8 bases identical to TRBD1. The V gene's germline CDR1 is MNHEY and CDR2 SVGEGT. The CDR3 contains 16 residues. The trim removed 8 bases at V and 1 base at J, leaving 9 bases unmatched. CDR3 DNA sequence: TGTGCCAGCTCAACAGGGGGTGATTTGAACACCGGGGAGCTGTTTTTT. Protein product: CASSTGGDLNTGELFF.

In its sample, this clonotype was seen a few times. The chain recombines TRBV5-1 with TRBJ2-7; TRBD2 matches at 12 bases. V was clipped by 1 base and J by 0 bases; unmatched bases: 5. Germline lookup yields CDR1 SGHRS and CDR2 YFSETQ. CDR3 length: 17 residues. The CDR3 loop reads CASSLILAGGYSYEQYF. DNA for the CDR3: TGCGCCAGCAGCTTGATACTAGCGGGAGGCTACTCCTACGAGCAGTACTTC.

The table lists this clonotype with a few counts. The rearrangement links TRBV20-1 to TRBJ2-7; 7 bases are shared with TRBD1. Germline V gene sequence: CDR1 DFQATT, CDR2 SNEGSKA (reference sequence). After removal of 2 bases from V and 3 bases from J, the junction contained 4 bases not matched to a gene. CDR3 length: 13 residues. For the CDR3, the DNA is TGCAGTGCTAGAAATACAGGGGACTACGAGCAGTACGTC. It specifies CSARNTGDYEQYV.

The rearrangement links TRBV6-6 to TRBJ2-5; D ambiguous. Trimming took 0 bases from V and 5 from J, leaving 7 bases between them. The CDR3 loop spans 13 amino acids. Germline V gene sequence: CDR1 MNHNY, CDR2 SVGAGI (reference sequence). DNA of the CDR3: TGTGCCAGCAGTTACTCGGAGAGGGAGACCCAGTACTTC. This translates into CASSYSERETQYF.

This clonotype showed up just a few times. The CDR3 loop is CASSLVGNGYNEQFF. DNA of the CDR3: TGTGCCAGCAGTTTAGTTGGGAATGGGTACAATGAGCAGTTCTTC. V usage is TRBV12-3 or TRBV12-4 and J usage is TRBJ2-1; D not resolved. V lost 1 base to trimming and J lost 4 bases, with 11 bases between them. The CDR3 consists of 15 residues.

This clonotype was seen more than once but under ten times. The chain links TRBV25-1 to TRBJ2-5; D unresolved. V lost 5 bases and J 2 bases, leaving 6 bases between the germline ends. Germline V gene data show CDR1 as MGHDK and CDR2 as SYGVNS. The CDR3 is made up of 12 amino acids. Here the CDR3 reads CASSTPQETQYF. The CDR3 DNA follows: TGTGCCAGCAGTACTCCGCAAGAGACCCAGTACTTC.

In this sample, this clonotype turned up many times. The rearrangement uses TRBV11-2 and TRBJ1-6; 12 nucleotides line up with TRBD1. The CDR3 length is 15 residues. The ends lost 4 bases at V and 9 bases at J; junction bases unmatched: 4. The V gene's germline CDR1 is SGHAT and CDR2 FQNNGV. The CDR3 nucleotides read TGTGCCAGCAGCTCGGGACAGGGGGCCGGTTCACCCCTCCACTTT. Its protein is CASSSGQGAGSPLHF.

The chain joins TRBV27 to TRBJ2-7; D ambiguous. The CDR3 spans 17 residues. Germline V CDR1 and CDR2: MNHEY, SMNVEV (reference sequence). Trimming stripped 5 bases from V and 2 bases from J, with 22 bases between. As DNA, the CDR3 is TGTGCCAGCAGTCCCCAGCAACCCTACGACCCAGCCTACGAGCAGTACTTC. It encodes CASSPQQPYDPAYEQYF.

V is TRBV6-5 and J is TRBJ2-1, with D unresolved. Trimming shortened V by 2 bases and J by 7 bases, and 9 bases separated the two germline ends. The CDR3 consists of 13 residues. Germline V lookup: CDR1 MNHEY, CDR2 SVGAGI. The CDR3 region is CASSYGNPNEQFF. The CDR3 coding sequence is TGTGCCAGCAGTTACGGGAACCCGAATGAGCAGTTCTTC.

The CDR3 protein is CASSLGGGWDEQYV. The CDR3 DNA follows: TGCGCCAGCAGCTTGGGAGGGGGTTGGGACGAGCAGTACGTC. This sequence joins TRBV5-1 and TRBJ2-7; tentative D call: TRBD1 (6 bases). Germline V gene sequence: CDR1 SGHRS, CDR2 YFSETQ. The V end was cut by 0 bases, the J end by 5 bases, with 12 bases between. The CDR3 extends over 14 amino acids.

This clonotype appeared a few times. The CDR3 nucleotides read TGTGCCACCAGCAGAGATGCAGGGGTTACCGGGGAGCTGTTTTTT. Residues: CATSRDAGVTGELFF. The chain carries TRBV15 and TRBJ2-2, with D tentatively TRBD1 (6 bases). In germline, CDR1 is LNHNV, CDR2 YYDKDF (reference sequence). The CDR3 sequence is 15 residues long. V was pared by 0 bases and J by 5 bases, with 10 bases between.

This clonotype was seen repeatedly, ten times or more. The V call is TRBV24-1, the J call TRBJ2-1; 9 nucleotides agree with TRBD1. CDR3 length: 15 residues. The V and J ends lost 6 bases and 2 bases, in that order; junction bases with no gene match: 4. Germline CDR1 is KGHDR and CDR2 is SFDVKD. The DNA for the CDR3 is TGTGCCACCAGTAAGAACAGGGGGCCCTACAATGAGCAGTTCTTC. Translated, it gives CATSKNRGPYNEQFF.

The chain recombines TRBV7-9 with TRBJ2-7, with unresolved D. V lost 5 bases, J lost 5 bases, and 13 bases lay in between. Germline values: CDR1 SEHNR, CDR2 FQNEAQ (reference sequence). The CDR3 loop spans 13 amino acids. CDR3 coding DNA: TGTGCCAGCAGCCTAGTAGGGTGGCACGAGCAGTACGTC. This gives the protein CASSLVGWHEQYV.

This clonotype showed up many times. In DNA form, the CDR3 reads TGTGCCAGCAGTTTTTACGGCGATGGGGGAGGGCCTTACGAGCAGTACTTC. Protein sequence: CASSFYGDGGGPYEQYF. This chain uses TRBV12-3 or TRBV12-4 with TRBJ2-7, with TRBD2 matching 7 bases. This CDR3 has 17 residues. The V gene end was trimmed by 3 bases and the J gene end by 4 bases; junction bases not matched to a gene: 15.